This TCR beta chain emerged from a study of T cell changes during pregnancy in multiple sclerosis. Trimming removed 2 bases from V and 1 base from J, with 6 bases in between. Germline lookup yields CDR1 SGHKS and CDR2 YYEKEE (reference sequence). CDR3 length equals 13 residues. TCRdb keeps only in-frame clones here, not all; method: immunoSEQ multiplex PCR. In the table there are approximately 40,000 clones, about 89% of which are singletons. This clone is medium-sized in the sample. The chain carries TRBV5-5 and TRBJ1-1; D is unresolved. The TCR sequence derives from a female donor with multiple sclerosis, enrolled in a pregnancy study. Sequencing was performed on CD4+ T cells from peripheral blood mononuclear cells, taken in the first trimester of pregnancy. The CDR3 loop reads CASSFLPNTEAFF. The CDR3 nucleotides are TGTGCCAGCAGCTTCCTCCCGAACACTGAAGCTTTCTTT.